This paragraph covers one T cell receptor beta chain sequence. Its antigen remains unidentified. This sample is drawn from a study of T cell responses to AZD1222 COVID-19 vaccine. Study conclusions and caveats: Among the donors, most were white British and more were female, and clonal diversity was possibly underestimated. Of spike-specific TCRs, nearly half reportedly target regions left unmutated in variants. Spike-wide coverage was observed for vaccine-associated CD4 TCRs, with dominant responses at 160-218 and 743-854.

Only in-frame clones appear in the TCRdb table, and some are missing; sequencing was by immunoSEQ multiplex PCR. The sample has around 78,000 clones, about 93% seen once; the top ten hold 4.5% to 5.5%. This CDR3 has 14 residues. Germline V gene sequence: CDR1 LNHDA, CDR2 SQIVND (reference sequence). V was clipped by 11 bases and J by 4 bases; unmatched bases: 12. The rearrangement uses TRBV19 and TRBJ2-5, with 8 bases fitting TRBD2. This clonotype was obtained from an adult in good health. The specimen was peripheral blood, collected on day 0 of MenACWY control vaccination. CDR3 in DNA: TGTGCCTCAAACACCGGGACTAGGGCAGAGACCCAGTACTTC. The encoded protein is CASNTGTRAETQYF.